The present T cell receptor beta chain was sequenced within a study of T cells and copy number aberrations in small-cell lung cancer. This CDR3 comprises 14 residues. The germline V gene has CDR1 MNHEY and CDR2 SVGAGI. Trimming stripped 6 bases from V and 5 bases from J, with 16 bases between. TCRdb's copy holds only in-frame clones and misses some; the assay was immunoSEQ multiplex PCR. The table has under 8,000 clones, more than 70% seen once. This TCR was recovered from a woman aged 70-85 years with small cell lung cancer. Some clones in this sample may be carry-over from other donors' samples. The sequenced material came from normal tissue next to the tumor. The chain joins TRBV6-5 to TRBJ1-1; no clear D. CDR3 nucleotide sequence: TGTGCCAGCAGCCAAACAGCCTGGGGAACTGAAGCTTTCTTT. Protein sequence: CASSQTAWGTEAFF.